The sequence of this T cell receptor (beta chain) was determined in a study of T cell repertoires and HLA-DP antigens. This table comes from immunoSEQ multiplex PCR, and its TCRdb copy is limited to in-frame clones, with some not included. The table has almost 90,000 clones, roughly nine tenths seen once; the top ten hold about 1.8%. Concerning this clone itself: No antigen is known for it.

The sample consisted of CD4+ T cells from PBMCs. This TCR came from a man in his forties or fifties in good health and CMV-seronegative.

The CDR3 nucleotides are TGTGCCAGCAGCGCCCTAGCGGGAGTGGGCACAGATACGCAGTATTTT. It translates to CASSALAGVGTDTQYF. V usage is TRBV9 and J usage is TRBJ2-3; 10 nucleotides match TRBD2. Trimming removed 3 bases from V and 1 base from J; junction bases left unmatched: 5. The germline V gene has CDR1 SGDLS and CDR2 YYNGEE. CDR3 length: 16 residues.